The 10 T cell receptor beta chains presented below share a single source sample, sequenced in a study of prognosis after radiotherapy for stage I lung cancer. Template was genomic DNA; TCR beta CDR3 amplified in two multiplex PCR rounds. The first round of PCR was done with primers that matched each TRBV and TRBJ gene. TCRdb redid the calling of the multiplex PCR reads with MiXCR, one entry per CDR3 protein. The sample holds fewer than 25,000 distinct CDR3 sequences, approximately 39% seen once. The source material was PBMCs, sampled before or after stereotactic body radiation therapy (not recorded which). These TCRs come from a donor at least 50 years old with non-small cell lung cancer.

As regards this clonotype: It may be a read error: a sequence one base away is much more abundant. The chain employs TRBV5-4 and TRBJ2-1, with D unresolved. Germline CDR1 is SGHNT and CDR2 is YYREEE (reference sequence). The germline V and J ends were trimmed by 5 bases and 15 bases, with 24 bases remaining between them. There are 14 residues in the CDR3. For the CDR3, the DNA is TGTGCCAGCAGGCCAAACCGCGGTTATGAGCTGTGGTTCTTC. Amino acid sequence: CASRPNRGYELWFF.

As concerns this clonotype: A much larger clone is a single base away; this may be a read error. V and J are TRBV18 and TRBJ2-7; D not certain. CDR3 length equals 13 residues. Trimming removed 6 bases at V and 3 bases at J, with 12 bases between. The germline CDR1 and CDR2 sequences are KGHSH and LQKENI. This CDR3 is CASSPNSDYEQYF. The CDR3 DNA is TGTGCCAGCTCTCCCAATTCCGACTACGAGCAGTACTTC.

There are many counts of this clonotype. The genes are TRBV5-1 and TRBJ1-5, with a weak D call TRBD1 (5 bases). The CDR3 length is 15 residues. The V gene lost 0 bases and the J gene lost 3 bases, with 10 bases spanning the gap. The V gene's germline CDR1 is SGHRS and CDR2 YFSETQ. The chain's CDR3 is CASSLGDRNNQPQHF. The CDR3 region has the DNA TGCGCCAGCAGCTTGGGCGACAGAAACAATCAGCCCCAGCATTTT. Looking up the rest from reference TRBV5-1 and TRBJ1-5 gives the full variable domain: KAGVTQTPRYLIKTRGQQVTLSCSPISGHRSVSWYQQTPGQGLQFLFEYFSETQRNKGNFPGRFSGRQFSNSRSEMNVSTLELGDSALYLCASSLGDRNNQPQHFGDGTRLSIL.

There are many counts of this clonotype. The chain has TRBV12-5 and TRBJ1-5, with a weak D call TRBD1 (5 bases). This CDR3 is built from 13 residues. V lost 6 bases to trimming and J lost 5 bases, with 11 bases between them. The germline CDR1 and CDR2 sequences are LGHNT and FRNRAP. This chain's CDR3 is CASGFIGDQPQHF. CDR3 coding DNA: TGTGCTAGTGGCTTCATAGGGGATCAGCCCCAGCATTTT. Based on the CDR3 plus reference TRBV12-5 and TRBJ1-5, the full variable domain is DARVTQTPRHKVTEMGQEVTMRCQPILGHNTVFWYRQTMMQGLELLAYFRNRAPLDDSGMPKDRFSAEMPDATLATLKIQPSEPRDSAVYFCASGFIGDQPQHFGDGTRLSIL.

This clonotype appeared many times. This chain links TRBV20-1 with TRBJ2-2; 14 bases fit TRBD2. Germline loops: CDR1 DFQATT, CDR2 SNEGSKA (reference sequence). The trim removed 5 bases at V and 5 bases at J, leaving 7 bases unmatched. This CDR3 region has 16 residues. The CDR3 spells CSALGLAGEDTGELFF. Here the CDR3 DNA reads TGCAGTGCTTTGGGACTAGCGGGAGAGGATACCGGGGAGCTGTTTTTT.

This clonotype was seen ten or more times. V is TRBV10-3 and J is TRBJ2-3; no definite D call. This CDR3 comprises 12 residues. Germline V gene sequence: CDR1 ENHRY, CDR2 SYGVKD. V lost 0 bases to trimming and J lost 3 bases, with 1 base between them. The CDR3 nucleotides read TGTGCCATCAGTGAGTCGACAGATACGCAGTATTTT. It encodes CAISESTDTQYF.

This clonotype was picked up many times. The V gene is TRBV7-9, the J gene TRBJ2-1, with 13 bases lining up with TRBD2. With V trimmed by 5 bases and J by 7 bases, 11 bases remained unmatched. The CDR3 consists of 17 residues. The germline V gene encodes CDR1 SEHNR and CDR2 FQNEAQ (reference sequence). The CDR3 loop is CASSRGGTSGNRNEQFF. In DNA form, the CDR3 reads TGTGCCAGCAGCCGCGGGGGGACTAGCGGGAATCGTAATGAGCAGTTCTTC.

This clonotype was recorded many times. J is TRBJ1-1 and V is TRBV30; D not certain. The CDR3 extends over 11 amino acids. The germline V gene has CDR1 GTSNPN and CDR2 SVGIG (reference sequence). Trimming took 2 bases from V and 10 from J, leaving 11 bases between them. Written as DNA, the CDR3 is TGTGCCTGGAGTCGGGGAGATCGAGCTTTCTTT. Translation gives CAWSRGDRAFF.

There are many counts of this clonotype. The V call is TRBV24-1, the J call TRBJ2-2; D may be TRBD1 (6 bases). With 0 bases removed from V and 3 bases from J, the gap between germline ends came to 19 bases. CDR3 length equals 19 residues. Germline CDR1 and CDR2: KGHDR and SFDVKD. The CDR3: CATSDLAVGSGAYTGELFF. Written as DNA, the CDR3 is TGTGCCACCAGTGATTTGGCCGTTGGGTCAGGGGCCTACACCGGGGAGCTGTTTTTT.

The sample holds many counts of this clonotype. The V call is TRBV7-2, the J call TRBJ1-2; D might be TRBD1 (5 bases). This CDR3 is built from 12 residues. Germline CDR1 SGHTA, CDR2 FQGNSA. The V and J ends lost 5 bases and 2 bases respectively, with 6 bases between them. CDR3 sequence (DNA): TGTGCCAGCAGCCGGGACAACTATGGCTACACCTTC. As protein: CASSRDNYGYTF.